This T cell receptor (beta chain) is from a study of T cells after yellow fever vaccination. Overall study: Those fractions that held only low numbers of cells were prepared using the SMART-Seq v4 Ultra Low Input RNA kit. General observations from the study: Within the sorted memory subsets, almost all vaccine-responding clonotypes could not be detected on day 0. Post-booster reappearance was seen for most primary-vaccination clones (around 96% CD4, about 90% CD8).

The CDR3 is made up of 13 amino acids. The J segment lost 9 bases and the V segment lost 4 bases, leaving 3 bases of the junction unmatched. A process of 5'RACE template switching, which added a universal primer site and UMIs, was used to make TCR cDNA. One entry per CDR3 protein, called by TCRdb with MiXCR from the 5' RACE reads. This table has more than 50,000 distinct CDR3 sequences, about 5.2% appearing once. The sample consisted of PBMCs, either bulk or a sorted T-cell subset (CD4+, CD8+, memory, or dextramer-sorted; not recorded which), taken on the day of the yellow fever booster vaccination. J is TRBJ2-2 and V is TRBV12-3 or TRBV12-4, with TRBD2 identical over 9 bases. The TCR originated in a man aged 18 to 35 who received the YFV17D yellow fever vaccine. CDR3 DNA: TGTGCCAGCAGTTCGCGGGGGGGCCGGGAGCTGTTTTTT. Protein: CASSSRGGRELFF.